One and the same sample provided the 17 T cell receptor beta chains below, sequenced in a study of blood T cell repertoires in COVID-19. The protocol was immunoSEQ multiplex PCR, while the TCRdb copy is restricted to in-frame clones and leaves out a portion. Here the sample spans about 360,000 clones, roughly 87% being singletons. The sample comprised PBMCs or T cells enriched from blood (not recorded which). Receptors were obtained from a woman between 40 and 55 years old with acute COVID-19.

Remarks on this clone: Other DNA sequences in this sample translate to the same CDR3. The gene calls are TRBV18 and TRBJ2-1; TRBD1 might be the D (6 bases). The V end lost 2 bases, the J end lost 0 bases, and 8 bases lay between the germline ends. The CDR3 runs 15 residues. Germline loops: CDR1 KGHSH, CDR2 LQKENI. CDR3: CASSPTGSSYNEQFF. The CDR3 region has the DNA TGTGCCAGCTCACCAACAGGGAGCTCCTACAATGAGCAGTTCTTC.

CDR3 bases: TGTGCCAGCAGCTCAACCGGACAGGGTCAGTCCTATAATTCACCCCTCCACTTT. Translation gives CASSSTGQGQSYNSPLHF. V is TRBV7-8 and J is TRBJ1-6, with TRBD1 matching 8 bases. The CDR3 has 18 amino acids. V was clipped by 4 bases and J by 1 base; unmatched bases: 9. Germline V lookup: CDR1 SGHVS, CDR2 FQNEAQ.

The chain is built from TRBV9 and TRBJ1-2, with 12 bases lining up with TRBD1. With V trimmed by 3 bases and J by 2 bases, 5 bases remained unmatched. The CDR3 has 16 residues. Germline V gives CDR1 SGDLS, CDR2 YYNGEE. The DNA for the CDR3 is TGTGCCAGCAGCGCCGGGACAGGGGGCCCCAACTATGGCTACACCTTC. It is translated as CASSAGTGGPNYGYTF.

The V gene is TRBV27, the J gene TRBJ2-2; possibly TRBD1 for D (6 bases). Trimming stripped 2 bases from V and 2 bases from J, with 9 bases between. This CDR3 has 15 amino acids. Germline V gives CDR1 MNHEY, CDR2 SMNVEV (reference sequence). The CDR3 here is CASSLGGSNTGELFF. Here the CDR3 DNA reads TGTGCCAGCAGTTTAGGGGGCTCAAACACCGGGGAGCTGTTTTTT.

The J gene is TRBJ1-2, the V gene TRBV4-1; D call uncertain. This CDR3 has 14 residues. V lost 3 bases to trimming and J lost 8 bases, with 16 bases between them. Looked up from germline, CDR1 is MGHRA and CDR2 is YSYEKL. The CDR3 protein is CASSHLGSSLGYTF. CDR3 DNA sequence: TGCGCCAGCAGCCATTTGGGCAGTTCCTTGGGCTACACCTTC.

This clone is a singleton in its sample. The chain joins TRBV20-1 to TRBJ2-5, with no clear D. Trimming removed 5 bases at V and 5 bases at J, with 9 bases between. CDR3 length: 11 residues. From germline, CDR1 is DFQATT and CDR2 SNEGSKA (reference sequence). Here the CDR3 DNA reads TGCAGTGCTTTCAAATCCGAGACCCAGTACTTC. It yields the protein CSAFKSETQYF.

The chain recombines TRBV11-2 with TRBJ1-1; D is unresolved. Trimming took off 0 bases at V and 5 bases at J, with 19 bases between the two ends. The germline CDR1 and CDR2 sequences are SGHAT and FQNNGV. This CDR3 comprises 17 residues. CDR3 loop: CASSLDDPSSLGTEAFF. CDR3 nucleotide sequence: TGTGCCAGCAGCTTAGATGATCCGAGTTCCCTCGGGACTGAAGCTTTCTTT.

As to this clone: Its ends do not fully match the called genes, so a read error is possible. The chain employs TRBV5-1 and TRBJ1-2; maybe TRBD1 (6 bases). The CDR3 sequence is 14 residues long. CDR1 is SGHRS, CDR2 YFSETQ, per germline. Here the CDR3 reads CASSLDSLNYGYTF. CDR3 in DNA: TGCGCCAGCAGTTTGGACAGCCTGAACTATGGCTACACCTTC.

The chain carries TRBV6-5 and TRBJ2-1, with TRBD2 matching over 12 bases. CDR1 MNHEY and CDR2 SVGAGI come from the germline V gene. The V gene end was trimmed by 4 bases and the J gene end by 8 bases; junction bases not matched to a gene: 9. This CDR3 has 16 amino acids. The DNA for the CDR3 is TGTGCCAGCAGTTTCCCGTCTAGCGGGGGGGCCCATGAGCAGTTCTTC. Translation gives CASSFPSSGGAHEQFF.

The genes are TRBV27 and TRBJ2-7, with D tentatively TRBD1 (6 bases). The CDR3 is 14 residues long. The V gene's germline CDR1 is MNHEY and CDR2 SMNVEV (reference sequence). The V gene lost 5 bases and the J gene lost 2 bases, with 13 bases spanning the gap. The CDR3 region has the DNA TGTGCCAGCAGTGAGACAGGTTTCCCCTACGAGCAGTACTTC. It codes for CASSETGFPYEQYF.

The sample holds one count of this clone. V gene TRBV5-1 combines with J gene TRBJ2-7; no reliable D call. V was cut by 2 bases and J by 0 bases, with 9 bases left in between. The CDR3 sequence is 14 residues long. Germline loops: CDR1 SGHRS, CDR2 YFSETQ. The CDR3 nucleotides read TGCGCCAGCAGCTTAAGCGCCTACTCCTACGAGCAGTACTTC. It specifies CASSLSAYSYEQYF. Together with reference TRBV5-1 and TRBJ2-7, the CDR3 gives the full variable domain: KAGVTQTPRYLIKTRGQQVTLSCSPISGHRSVSWYQQTPGQGLQFLFEYFSETQRNKGNFPGRFSGRQFSNSRSEMNVSTLELGDSALYLCASSLSAYSYEQYFGPGTRLTVT.

In DNA, the CDR3 is TGTGCCACCAGCAGAGATTACGCTAACCAAGAGACCCAGTACTTC. This encodes CATSRDYANQETQYF. The chain employs TRBV15 and TRBJ2-5; D is unclear. Germline V gene sequence: CDR1 LNHNV, CDR2 YYDKDF (reference sequence). The CDR3 length is 15 residues. Trimming cost V 0 bases and J 0 bases, with 8 bases left between them.

V gene TRBV6-5 combines with J gene TRBJ1-2; D is possibly TRBD1 (6 bases). CDR1 and CDR2 (germline): MNHEY, SVGAGI. The CDR3 sequence is 15 residues long. V gave up 7 bases and J gave up 4 bases, with 19 bases separating them. The DNA for the CDR3 is TGTGCCAGCACTATTGGTCAGGGGTATCGCTATGGCTACACCTTC. Protein product: CASTIGQGYRYGYTF.

This clone appeared a few times. The V gene is TRBV6-5, the J gene TRBJ2-7, with TRBD2 matching over 9 bases. The J segment lost 2 bases and the V segment lost 5 bases, leaving 4 bases of the junction unmatched. This CDR3 is 14 amino acids long. Germline V gene lookup returns CDR1 MNHEY and CDR2 SVGAGI. In DNA, the CDR3 is TGTGCCAGCAGTCCTAGCGGGGCGGCCTACGAGCAGTACTTC. This encodes CASSPSGAAYEQYF.

The chain employs TRBV20-1 and TRBJ2-3; no reliable D call. The CDR3 length is 12 residues. V lost 3 bases and J lost 0, with 4 bases in between. Germline V CDR1 and CDR2: DFQATT, SNEGSKA (reference sequence). CDR3 DNA sequence: TGCAGTGCTAGTCTTAGCACAGATACGCAGTATTTT. Translated, it gives CSASLSTDTQYF.

This chain joins TRBV2 and TRBJ2-1, with 9 bases aligning to TRBD2. CDR3 length: 13 residues. V shed 5 bases and J 10 bases; nucleotides not matched to a gene: 6. Germline CDR1 SNHLY, CDR2 FYNNEI. The CDR3 region has the DNA TGTGCCAGCAGTCCCAGCGGGGGGAGGGAGCAGTTCTTC. Translated, it gives CASSPSGGREQFF.

This chain connects TRBV6-5 to TRBJ1-2; 7 bases are shared with TRBD1. V dropped 4 bases and J dropped 7; count of bases not matched to a gene: 12. The CDR3 runs to 15 residues. CDR1 and CDR2 from the germline V gene are MNHEY and SVGAGI. CDR3 bases: TGTGCCAGCAGTTCCCGGGGACAGTCGAATGGTGGCTACACCTTC. As protein: CASSSRGQSNGGYTF.